Below, 27 T cell receptor beta chains from the same sample are listed, as sequenced in a study of blood T cell repertoires in COVID-19 (dated by TCRdb to about 2020). The receptor library was made with the immunoSEQ multiplex PCR assay. The table was pulled from immuneACCESS by TCRdb, which kept in-frame rearrangements only. Such tables lose some clones; where checked, under half of the loss comes from unresolved V genes, and the rest has no known cause. The sample has roughly 10,000 clones on record, roughly 79% of them singletons. The ten top clones hold over 30% of the sample. What was sequenced was peripheral blood. These receptors originate from a human donor in a cohort sampled during active COVID-19.

This clone has just one count. This sequence joins TRBV5-1 and TRBJ2-7; D may correspond to TRBD1 or TRBD2 (5 bases each). The CDR3 has 15 residues. Trimming removed 4 bases at V and 3 bases at J, with 17 bases between. CDR1 is SGHRS, CDR2 YFSETQ, per germline. DNA of the CDR3: TGCGCCAGCAGCCTGGGACCATCCAGGGACTACGAGCAGTACTTC. Amino acids: CASSLGPSRDYEQYF.

Concerning this clone: Within the sample, other DNA sequences also encode this same CDR3. This chain uses TRBV27 with TRBJ2-7; 12 bases match TRBD2. V lost 5 bases, J lost 4 bases, and 6 bases stayed unmatched. This CDR3 has 15 residues. Germline CDR1 is MNHEY and CDR2 is SMNVEV (reference sequence). As DNA, the CDR3 is TGTGCCAGCAGTCCACTAGCGGGGGGTGTTTACGAGCAGTACTTC. Translation gives CASSPLAGGVYEQYF.

The CDR3 reads CASTRGANQPQHF. The CDR3 coding sequence is TGTGCCAGCACCAGGGGGGCGAATCAGCCCCAGCATTTT. The chain couples TRBV21-1 to TRBJ1-5; TRBD1, the table's D call, was not compared with the DNA. TRBV21-1 is assigned pseudogene status. The CDR3 loop spans 13 amino acids.

This clone was detected only a few times. The rearrangement links TRBV19 to TRBJ2-7; TRBD1 is a possible D gene (6 bases). The V end was cut by 3 bases, the J end by 0 bases, with 9 bases between. The CDR3 spans 14 residues. The germline V gene has CDR1 LNHDA and CDR2 SQIVND (reference sequence). In DNA, the CDR3 is TGTGCCAGTAGTATCTGGGACAACTCCTACGAGCAGTACTTC. It yields the protein CASSIWDNSYEQYF.

The V and J genes are TRBV18 and TRBJ2-1; TRBD2 aligns across 10 bases. Germline V lookup: CDR1 KGHSH, CDR2 LQKENI. With V trimmed by 5 bases and J by 8 bases, 15 bases remained unmatched. The CDR3 runs to 17 residues. CDR3 bases: TGTGCCAGCTCAGCCTCCTCCTGGGCTAGCGGGGGTCATGAGCAGTTCTTC. Its translation: CASSASSWASGGHEQFF. Looking up the rest from reference TRBV18 and TRBJ2-1 gives the full variable domain: NAGVMQNPRHLVRRRGQEARLRCSPMKGHSHVYWYRQLPEEGLKFMVYLQKENIIDESGMPKERFSAEFPKEGPSILRIQQVVRGDSAAYFCASSASSWASGGHEQFFGPGTRLTVL.

A single count supports this clone. The chain employs TRBV6-5 and TRBJ2-7; 9 nucleotides line up with TRBD1. V lost 6 bases, J lost 3 bases, and 3 bases stayed unmatched. Looked up from germline, CDR1 is MNHEY and CDR2 is SVGAGI. The CDR3 contains 13 residues. The CDR3 DNA sequence: TGTGCCAGCAGAACGGGACAGGGCTACGAGCAGTACTTC. Translated, it gives CASRTGQGYEQYF.

This chain connects TRBV9 to TRBJ1-3; D uncertain. The V gene's germline CDR1 is SGDLS and CDR2 YYNGEE. CDR3 length: 14 amino acids. V was trimmed by 3 bases and J by 3 bases, leaving 10 bases between them. The CDR3 DNA follows: TGTGCCAGCAGCGCGACTATGGGTGGAAACACCATATATTTT. It specifies CASSATMGGNTIYF.

The rearrangement links TRBV7-9 to TRBJ2-5; 8 positions match TRBD1. V lost 5 bases and J lost 3; bases outside the gene matches: 14. The CDR3 totals 17 residues. The germline CDR1 and CDR2 sequences are SEHNR and FQNEAQ (reference sequence). In DNA form, the CDR3 reads TGTGCCAGCAGCACAGGGGGATACAGGGTCCGAAAAGAGACCCAGTACTTC. Translation: CASSTGGYRVRKETQYF.

The V gene is TRBV11-1, the J gene TRBJ2-7; 7 nucleotides align to TRBD2. Germline V gene sequence: CDR1 SGHAT, CDR2 FQDESV (reference sequence). Trimming at V came to 0 bases and at J to 6 bases, leaving 5 bases not matched to a gene. The CDR3 consists of 14 residues. CDR3 region: CASSLATGGSEQYF. The CDR3 bases are TGTGCCAGCAGCTTAGCGACGGGCGGGAGCGAGCAGTACTTC. The complete variable domain, with remaining parts taken from reference TRBV11-1 and TRBJ2-7, reads EAEVAQSPRYKITEKSQAVAFWCDPISGHATLYWYRQILGQGPELLVQFQDESVVDDSQLPKDRFSAERLKGVDSTLKIQPAELGDSAMYLCASSLATGGSEQYFGPGTRLTVT.

This chain uses TRBV5-1 with TRBJ1-4, with TRBD1 as a possible D gene (5 bases). This CDR3 contains 15 residues. Per the germline V gene, CDR1 is SGHRS and CDR2 is YFSETQ. The ends were cut back, 5 bases at V and 3 bases at J, with 14 bases in the middle. In DNA form, the CDR3 reads TGCGCCAGCAGTCCAGGGAATACTGCTAATGAAAAACTGTTTTTT. Its translation is CASSPGNTANEKLFF.

The sample holds a few counts of this clone. CDR3 protein: CASSIRHSGDIQYF. The CDR3 nucleotides are TGTGCCAGTAGTATAAGGCACAGCGGGGACATTCAGTACTTC. The rearrangement links TRBV19 to TRBJ2-4; 7 bases agree with TRBD2. The CDR3 sequence is 14 residues long. Per the germline V gene, CDR1 is LNHDA and CDR2 is SQIVND (reference sequence). With V trimmed by 2 bases and J by 8 bases, 6 bases remained unmatched.

This clone is a singleton in its sample. The chain is built from TRBV21-1 and TRBJ2-5; the tabulated D call, TRBD1, remains unverified against the DNA. TRBV21-1 is listed as a pseudogene. This CDR3 is built from 16 residues. For the CDR3, the DNA is TGTGCCAGCAGCAAATTGGACAGGGGTTTCCAAGAGACCCAGTACTTC. Protein: CASSKLDRGFQETQYF.

This chain links TRBV18 with TRBJ2-7; 12 bases line up with TRBD2. This CDR3 has 17 residues. Germline values: CDR1 KGHSH, CDR2 LQKENI. After removal of 3 bases from V and 2 bases from J, the junction contained 8 bases not matched to a gene. CDR3 DNA: TGTGCCAGCTCACCGGCTAGCGGGGGGGCCGGGACCTACGAGCAGTACTTC. Its translation is CASSPASGGAGTYEQYF.

The V gene is TRBV4-3, the J gene TRBJ1-4; tentatively, D is TRBD1 (5 bases). V shed 3 bases and J shed 6 bases, with 11 bases lying between them. In germline, CDR1 is LGHNA, CDR2 YSLEER. The CDR3 runs 14 residues. This chain's CDR3 is CASSQWGADEKLFF. CDR3 bases: TGCGCCAGCAGCCAGTGGGGCGCGGATGAAAAACTGTTTTTT.

V gene TRBV28 combines with J gene TRBJ1-2, with D uncertain. V was cut by 6 bases and J by 4 bases, with 18 bases left in between. Germline values: CDR1 MDHEN, CDR2 SYDVKM. There are 15 residues in the CDR3. CDR3 sequence reads: CASSPELSWVYGYTF. In nucleotides, the CDR3 is TGTGCCAGCAGCCCGGAGCTCAGTTGGGTCTATGGCTACACCTTC.

A single count supports this clone. This chain connects TRBV27 to TRBJ1-5; no firm D call. Germline loops: CDR1 MNHEY, CDR2 SMNVEV (reference sequence). The CDR3 length is 13 residues. The ends were cut back, 4 bases at V and 2 bases at J, with 6 bases in the middle. In nucleotides, the CDR3 is TGTGCCAGCAGTTACTTGGGCAATCAGCCCCAGCATTTT. This codes for CASSYLGNQPQHF.

The chain recombines TRBV4-1 with TRBJ1-2, with 10 bases lining up with TRBD1. V shed 1 base and J 5 bases; nucleotides not matched to a gene: 7. The V gene's germline CDR1 is MGHRA and CDR2 YSYEKL. The CDR3 covers 16 residues. The CDR3 bases are TGCGCCAGCAGCCAAGCGAGTATGGGACAGGGGTATGGCTACACCTTC. Its protein is CASSQASMGQGYGYTF.

The chain uses TRBV14 and TRBJ1-2; D unclear. There are 15 residues in the CDR3. The germline V gene encodes CDR1 SGHDN and CDR2 FVKESK. V was shortened by 0 bases and J by 5 bases, with 13 bases between the two germline ends. CDR3 amino acids: CASSQDFLGGYGYTF. The CDR3 coding sequence is TGTGCCAGCAGCCAAGACTTCCTCGGCGGGTATGGCTACACCTTC.

The rearrangement links TRBV19 to TRBJ1-5; the D is unclear. Germline V lookup: CDR1 LNHDA, CDR2 SQIVND (reference sequence). Trimming left V 4 bases short and J 6 bases short, with 7 bases between. There are 12 residues in the CDR3. CDR3 bases: TGTGCCAGTAGTAAAGCGGTTCAGCCCCAGCATTTT. Encoded protein: CASSKAVQPQHF. Full variable domain (remainder filled in from reference TRBV19 and TRBJ1-5): DGGITQSPKYLFRKEGQNVTLSCEQNLNHDAMYWYRQDPGQGLRLIYYSQIVNDFQKGDIAEGYSVSREKKESFPLTVTSAQKNPTAFYLCASSKAVQPQHFGDGTRLSIL.

This chain links TRBV4-1 with TRBJ2-3; no clear D gene. Germline CDR1 is MGHRA and CDR2 is YSYEKL. This CDR3 region has 16 residues. The V end was cut by 1 base, the J end by 0 bases, with 11 bases between. The chain's CDR3 is CASSQGVSLSTDTQYF. CDR3 nucleotides: TGCGCCAGCAGCCAAGGGGTTAGCTTGAGCACAGATACGCAGTATTTT.

The J gene is TRBJ2-7, the V gene TRBV4-3, with a tentative D call TRBD1 (7 bases). Trimming stripped 0 bases from V and 2 bases from J, with 14 bases between. The CDR3 is made up of 16 amino acids. Germline V gives CDR1 LGHNA, CDR2 YSLEER. CDR3 amino acids: CASSQELARGAYEQYF. Written as DNA, the CDR3 is TGCGCCAGCAGCCAAGAGTTAGCCAGGGGGGCCTACGAGCAGTACTTC.

J is TRBJ1-5 and V is TRBV11-2, with D perhaps matching TRBD1 (6 bases). This CDR3 contains 16 residues. From germline, CDR1 is SGHAT and CDR2 FQNNGV. V lost 1 base, J lost 1 base, and 11 bases lay in between. The CDR3: CASSLGGGGSNQPQHF. CDR3 DNA sequence: TGTGCCAGCAGCTTAGGGGGGGGCGGGAGCAATCAGCCCCAGCATTTT. Full variable domain (remainder filled in from reference TRBV11-2 and TRBJ1-5): EAGVAQSPRYKIIEKRQSVAFWCNPISGHATLYWYQQILGQGPKLLIQFQNNGVVDDSQLPKDRFSAERLKGVDSTLKIQPAKLEDSAVYLCASSLGGGGSNQPQHFGDGTRLSIL.

The chain uses TRBV25-1 and TRBJ1-2; 8 bases match TRBD1. With 5 bases clipped from V and 4 bases from J, the junction kept 0 bases outside the gene matches. The CDR3 has 12 residues. The germline V gene encodes CDR1 MGHDK and CDR2 SYGVNS. CDR3 region: CASSQGAYGYTF. The DNA of the CDR3 is TGTGCCAGCAGTCAGGGGGCCTATGGCTACACCTTC.

The V and J genes are TRBV5-1 and TRBJ1-4; D is perhaps TRBD1 (5 bases). From germline, CDR1 is SGHRS and CDR2 YFSETQ. The CDR3 totals 14 residues. V was pared by 4 bases and J by 4 bases, with 11 bases between. The CDR3 DNA is TGCGCCAGCAGCGGGCAGGGTCGTAATGAAAAACTGTTTTTT. Its translation: CASSGQGRNEKLFF.

This clone is a singleton in its sample. This chain uses TRBV20-1 with TRBJ2-5; TRBD2 is a possible D gene (5 bases). Trimming cost V 6 bases and J 5 bases, with 10 bases left between them. Looked up from germline, CDR1 is DFQATT and CDR2 is SNEGSKA (reference sequence). The CDR3 covers 11 residues. The CDR3 here is CSAPRGETQYF. The CDR3 DNA is TGCAGTGCACCAAGAGGGGAGACCCAGTACTTC.

This chain links TRBV14 with TRBJ1-6; a weak D match, TRBD1 (5 bases). Trimming removed 5 bases from V and 7 bases from J, with 15 bases in between. The V gene's germline CDR1 is SGHDN and CDR2 FVKESK. This CDR3 region has 15 residues. CDR3 bases: TGTGCCAGCAGCTCCTACGGGGGGGGGAATTCACCCCTCCACTTT. It specifies CASSSYGGGNSPLHF.

The chain has TRBV28 and TRBJ2-2; the match to TRBD1 covers 9 bases. The CDR3 totals 15 residues. V was pared by 5 bases and J by 5 bases, with 6 bases of the junction left unmatched. Germline V gene lookup returns CDR1 MDHEN and CDR2 SYDVKM. The CDR3 DNA sequence: TGTGCCAGCAGTCCCGGGACAGGGAAGACCGGGGAGCTGTTTTTT. This encodes CASSPGTGKTGELFF.